What follows are 21 T cell receptor beta chains derived from one specimen sequenced in a study of blood T cell repertoires in COVID-19 (dated by TCRdb to the early 2020s). The library relied on the immunoSEQ multiplex PCR assay. Imported from immuneACCESS, the table was reduced by TCRdb to in-frame sequences with V and J called. These copies leave out some clones; in studies compared against another copy, an unresolved V gene accounts for under half, and the cause of the remainder is not known. Recorded for this sample are hundreds of thousands of clones; roughly 80% of them occurred a single time. The ten largest make up roughly 8% of the sample. Sequenced material: peripheral blood. Receptors originate from a woman of 80 years or more with COVID-19, enrolled during active disease.

The chain is built from TRBV5-4 and TRBJ2-1; TRBD2 agrees at 10 bases. This CDR3 region has 14 residues. The V segment lost 1 base and the J segment 8 bases; nucleotides outside the gene matches: 3. Germline-derived CDR1 and CDR2 are SGHNT and YYREEE (reference sequence). The CDR3 sequence: CASSLSSGSDEQFF. The CDR3 DNA reads as TGTGCCAGCAGCTTGTCTAGCGGGAGTGATGAGCAGTTCTTC. Using reference TRBV5-4 and TRBJ2-1 for the parts outside the CDR3, the full variable domain is ETGVTQSPTHLIKTRGQQVTLRCSSQSGHNTVSWYQQALGQGPQFIFQYYREEENGRGNFPPRFSGLQFPNYSSELNVNALELDDSALYLCASSLSSGSDEQFFGPGTRLTVL.

This chain joins TRBV4-1 and TRBJ2-2; TRBD2 is a possible D gene (5 bases). This CDR3 contains 16 residues. V was pared by 4 bases and J by 4 bases, with 16 bases between. CDR1 is MGHRA and CDR2 is YSYEKL in the germline V gene. The chain's CDR3 is CASSPRRVATTGELFF. In DNA, the CDR3 is TGCGCCAGCAGCCCTCGGCGGGTAGCGACCACCGGGGAGCTGTTTTTT.

The CDR3 loop is CSVVQGARNTEAFF. The CDR3 DNA reads TGCAGCGTAGTACAGGGGGCGAGGAACACTGAAGCTTTCTTT. This rearrangement joins TRBV29-1 to TRBJ1-1; 9 bases are shared with TRBD1. V dropped 6 bases and J dropped 1; count of bases not matched to a gene: 6. Germline CDR1 SQVTM, CDR2 ANQGSEA. The CDR3 contains 14 residues.

This chain uses TRBV27 with TRBJ1-5; 8 bases fit TRBD1. V lost 2 bases to trimming and J lost 6 bases; unmatched junction nucleotides: 6. The germline V gene has CDR1 MNHEY and CDR2 SMNVEV (reference sequence). CDR3 length: 15 amino acids. The CDR3 DNA follows: TGTGCCAGCAGTTTACGGACAGGGTATCCTCAGCCCCAGCATTTT. It encodes CASSLRTGYPQPQHF.

V gene TRBV18 combines with J gene TRBJ1-2; 8 bases fit TRBD1. This CDR3 spans 14 amino acids. The germline gives CDR1 KGHSH, CDR2 LQKENI. V was pared by 4 bases and J by 2 bases, with 3 bases of the junction left unmatched. Written as DNA, the CDR3 is TGTGCCAGCTCACTCCAGGGGGCGAACTATGGCTACACCTTC. Amino acids: CASSLQGANYGYTF.

This clone was observed a handful of times. The same CDR3 is also encoded by other DNA sequences in this sample. V is TRBV7-2 and J is TRBJ2-2; possible D gene TRBD1, 5 bases. This CDR3 is built from 14 residues. Trimming cost V 5 bases and J 4 bases, with 11 bases left between them. Looked up from germline, CDR1 is SGHTA and CDR2 is FQGNSA. CDR3 DNA sequence: TGTGCCAGCAGCCTAGGGGCTGGCACCGGGGAGCTGTTTTTT. Translating it yields CASSLGAGTGELFF.

The chain combines TRBV7-3 with TRBJ2-7, with D perhaps TRBD2 (5 bases). V was shortened by 3 bases and J by 5 bases, with 17 bases between the two germline ends. This CDR3 has 15 residues. Per germline, CDR1 SGHTA and CDR2 FQGTGA. CDR3 region: CASSFPHEAGHEQYF. CDR3 bases: TGTGCCAGCAGCTTCCCTCATGAGGCGGGTCACGAGCAGTACTTC. The full variable domain, rest sourced from reference TRBV7-3 and TRBJ2-7, is GAGVSQTPSNKVTEKGKYVELRCDPISGHTALYWYRQSLGQGPEFLIYFQGTGAADDSGLPNDRFFAVRPEGSVSTLKIQRTERGDSAVYLCASSFPHEAGHEQYFGPGTRLTVT.

This chain joins TRBV10-3 and TRBJ2-7, with 10 bases fitting TRBD1. Trimming cost V 6 bases and J 9 bases; bases outside gene matches: 11. This CDR3 has 14 residues. Germline CDR1 is ENHRY and CDR2 is SYGVKD. CDR3 sequence reads: CAIRTGGAIGGQYF. CDR3 bases: TGTGCCATCAGGACAGGGGGCGCGATTGGAGGGCAGTACTTC.

The genes are TRBV29-1 and TRBJ1-3; a weak D match, TRBD1 (5 bases). CDR1 is SQVTM, CDR2 ANQGSEA, per germline. CDR3 size: 12 residues. Trimming took off 6 bases at V and 3 bases at J, with 9 bases between the two ends. CDR3 in amino acids: CSVAGFGNTIYF. CDR3 coding DNA: TGCAGCGTGGCAGGGTTTGGAAACACCATATATTTT.

This chain joins TRBV2 and TRBJ1-4, with D unclear. CDR1 is SNHLY, CDR2 FYNNEI, per germline. The CDR3 contains 13 residues. The ends were cut back, 5 bases at V and 8 bases at J, with 12 bases in the middle. The CDR3 region has the DNA TGTGCCAGCAGTCCGGGTCGCGCAGAAAAACTGTTTTTT. Translated, it gives CASSPGRAEKLFF.

This clone was picked up one time. This CDR3 is CASSPRTSGTNEQFF. The CDR3 DNA reads TGCGCCAGCAGCCCACGAACTAGCGGTACCAATGAGCAGTTCTTC. The J gene is TRBJ2-1, the V gene TRBV4-3; 8 nucleotides agree with TRBD2. Germline lookup yields CDR1 LGHNA and CDR2 YSLEER. The CDR3 contains 15 residues. J gave up 6 bases and V 4 bases, and 8 bases lay outside the gene matches.

The chain is built from TRBV4-3 and TRBJ1-1; the D is unclear. Trimming took 0 bases from V and 0 from J, leaving 5 bases between them. Per germline, CDR1 LGHNA and CDR2 YSLEER. This CDR3 region has 14 residues. The chain's CDR3 is CASSQDAVNTEAFF. The CDR3 DNA sequence: TGCGCCAGCAGCCAAGATGCGGTGAACACTGAAGCTTTCTTT.

This rearrangement joins TRBV19 to TRBJ2-6; a possible D gene is TRBD1 (5 bases). CDR1 and CDR2 (germline): LNHDA, SQIVND (reference sequence). Trimming shortened V by 3 bases and J by 1 base, and 16 bases separated the two germline ends. The CDR3 is 18 residues long. CDR3 coding DNA: TGTGCCAGTAGTATTGGGCAGGGTTCCAATTCTGGGGCCAACGTCCTGACTTTC. Translated, it gives CASSIGQGSNSGANVLTF.

The chain uses TRBV6-4 and TRBJ1-3, with D unresolved. The V end was cut by 1 base, the J end by 0 bases, with 4 bases between. The CDR3 extends over 14 amino acids. Germline values: CDR1 MRHNA, CDR2 SNTAGT. For the CDR3, the DNA is TGTGCCAGCAGTGACTTACACTCTGGAAACACCATATATTTT. Translation: CASSDLHSGNTIYF.

This chain joins TRBV15 and TRBJ1-2; 9 bases are shared with TRBD1. Per the germline V gene, CDR1 is LNHNV and CDR2 is YYDKDF (reference sequence). The ends lost 0 bases at V and 6 bases at J; junction bases unmatched: 5. The CDR3 has 15 residues. The CDR3 is CATSRDLDRGDGYTF. CDR3 coding DNA: TGTGCCACCAGCAGAGATCTGGACAGGGGAGATGGCTACACCTTC.

This sequence joins TRBV5-1 and TRBJ2-5; 7 bases agree with TRBD1. The V and J ends lost 4 bases and 5 bases, in that order; junction bases with no gene match: 8. This CDR3 region has 14 residues. CDR1 and CDR2 from the germline V gene are SGHRS and YFSETQ. DNA for the CDR3: TGCGCCAGCAGCGGGCCAGGGGGTCAGGAGACCCAGTACTTC. It yields the protein CASSGPGGQETQYF. The full variable domain, in which reference TRBV5-1 and TRBJ2-5 provide the parts outside the CDR3, is KAGVTQTPRYLIKTRGQQVTLSCSPISGHRSVSWYQQTPGQGLQFLFEYFSETQRNKGNFPGRFSGRQFSNSRSEMNVSTLELGDSALYLCASSGPGGQETQYFGPGTRLLVL.

This chain uses TRBV30 with TRBJ1-1; 9 bases are a match to TRBD1. Germline CDR1 and CDR2: GTSNPN and SVGIG (reference sequence). The CDR3 contains 13 residues. V lost 5 bases to trimming and J lost 1 base; unmatched junction nucleotides: 2. Here the CDR3 reads CAWDRGSNTEAFF. The CDR3 DNA reads as TGTGCCTGGGACAGGGGGTCGAACACTGAAGCTTTCTTT.

V gene TRBV6-6 combines with J gene TRBJ1-1, with 8 positions matching TRBD1. The CDR3 runs to 14 residues. J gave up 1 base and V 6 bases, and 4 bases lay outside the gene matches. The germline V gene has CDR1 MNHNY and CDR2 SVGAGI (reference sequence). CDR3 sequence: CASRDDRGNTEAFF. The CDR3 coding sequence is TGTGCCAGCAGGGATGACAGGGGGAACACTGAAGCTTTCTTT.

This chain uses TRBV5-1 with TRBJ2-3; 16 bases fit TRBD2. CDR1 SGHRS and CDR2 YFSETQ come from the germline V gene. The CDR3 extends over 19 amino acids. Germline trimming cut 3 bases from V and 5 bases from J; bases unmatched to any gene: 12. The DNA of the CDR3 is TGCGCCAGCAGCTCGCCACCGGGACTAGCGGGGGGGCCGAGAGATACGCAGTATTTT. This encodes CASSSPPGLAGGPRDTQYF.

CDR3: CATSTPDGKETQYF. The CDR3 DNA reads TGTGCCACCAGTACCCCTGACGGGAAAGAGACCCAGTACTTC. This sequence joins TRBV24-1 and TRBJ2-5, with a weak D call TRBD2 (5 bases). CDR1 is KGHDR and CDR2 is SFDVKD in the germline V gene. CDR3 size: 14 residues. Deletions cut 6 bases from V and 3 bases from J, with 13 bases between.

The chain recombines TRBV4-1 with TRBJ1-5, with D maybe TRBD1 (6 bases). CDR1 MGHRA and CDR2 YSYEKL come from the germline V gene. Trimming pared 3 bases from V and 9 bases from J, leaving 24 bases between. This CDR3 has 17 amino acids. DNA for the CDR3: TGCGCCAGCAGCCAGCCCCAGGGTGGGGGCCATTTAAGGCCCCAGCATTTT. Protein sequence: CASSQPQGGGHLRPQHF.